This T cell receptor beta chain was observed in a study of blood T cell repertoires in COVID-19. Here immunoSEQ multiplex PCR was the method, and the copy in TCRdb shows in-frame clones only, minus some. This table holds hundreds of thousands of clones, roughly 89% found once. V trimming: 2 bases; J trimming: 9 bases; junction bases outside the gene matches: 4. The CDR3 length is 14 residues. Per the germline V gene, CDR1 is SGHNT and CDR2 is YYREEE (reference sequence). The chain recombines TRBV5-4 with TRBJ2-1; 11 bases map to TRBD2. The receptor was derived from a woman aged 25 to 39 with active or convalescent COVID-19. The sample was peripheral blood. CDR3 bases: TGTGCCAGCAGCTTTACTAGCGGGGGAGGTGAGCAGTTCTTC. This codes for CASSFTSGGGEQFF.